A selection of T cell receptor beta chains follows, all from one sample in a study of response to subunit inactivated influenza vaccine. A single record per CDR3 protein comes from TCRdb applying MiXCR to the RT-PCR reads. The sample shows roughly 780,000 distinct CDR3 sequences, 18% of them seen only once. Source: PBMCs from blood, taken less than 6 days after vaccination. The receptors were sampled from a man in his fifties who received an inactivated influenza vaccine. CDR3s include the opening cysteine and the closing phenylalanine or tryptophan. The D gene is left open where the match is weak. Size is stated for part of the rows, as once, few or many counts, or as a class when the clone is expanded.

V gene,D gene,J gene,clone size,CDR3 protein,CDR3 DNA
TRBV19,.,TRBJ1-5,once,CASSISDTPSNQPQHF,TGTGCCAGTAGTATTTCGGACACACCTAGCAATCAGCCCCAGCATTTT
TRBV29-1,.,TRBJ2-7,many,CSVEGVLASNSYEQYF,TGCAGCGTGGAGGGGGTACTAGCGTCGAACTCCTACGAGCAGTACTTC
TRBV4-2,.,TRBJ2-1,.,CASSQDRSPDYNEQFF,TGTGCCAGCAGCCAAGATCGGAGTCCCGACTACAATGAGCAGTTCTTC
TRBV18,TRBD1,TRBJ1-1,.,CASSPAASTGWTEAFF,TGTGCCAGCTCACCGGCAGCCTCGACAGGGTGGACTGAAGCTTTCTTT
TRBV5-1,.,TRBJ2-1,.,CASSFSVASYNEQFF,TGCGCCAGCAGCTTCTCAGTAGCCTCCTACAATGAGCAGTTCTTC
TRBV27,.,TRBJ2-1,.,CASSSNGGLYNEQFF,TGTGCCAGCAGTTCTAACGGGGGTCTCTACAATGAGCAGTTCTTC
TRBV28,.,TRBJ2-5,.,CASSQMGALKETQYF,TGTGCCAGCAGTCAAATGGGGGCGTTAAAAGAGACCCAGTACTTC
TRBV20-1,.,TRBJ2-7,.,CSARGRSSYEQYF,TGCAGTGCTAGGGGGCGGAGCTCCTACGAGCAGTACTTC
TRBV12-3/TRBV12-4,.,TRBJ1-5,.,CASALRGYGNQPQHF,TGTGCCAGCGCCCTCCGGGGTTATGGCAATCAGCCCCAGCATTTT
TRBV7-9,.,TRBJ2-7,few,CASSLAGSTYEQYF,TGTGCCAGCAGCTTAGCGGGCAGCACCTACGAGCAGTACTTC